Following are 18 T cell receptor beta chains from one sample sequenced in a study of blood T cell repertoires in COVID-19. The data were produced by immunoSEQ multiplex PCR, yet TCRdb's version contains in-frame clones alone and is incomplete. The sample consists of fewer than 350,000 clones, about four fifths of them appearing once. Sequencing was carried out using peripheral blood. These receptors came from a woman in her sixties with active or convalescent COVID-19.

The chain recombines TRBV5-6 with TRBJ2-2; 9 nucleotides agree with TRBD1. Trimming removed 3 bases from V and 5 bases from J; junction bases left unmatched: 14. This CDR3 comprises 18 residues. The germline V gene encodes CDR1 SGHDT and CDR2 YYEEEE. The CDR3 DNA reads TGTGCCAGCAGCTCCTTGGACAGGGGCGGAATCTTGACCGGGGAGCTGTTTTTT. Amino acids: CASSSLDRGGILTGELFF.

The chain's CDR3 is CASSPLRGSYEQYF. CDR3 DNA sequence: TGTGCCAGCAGCCCCCTGAGGGGGTCCTACGAGCAGTACTTC. The chain couples TRBV7-8 to TRBJ2-7, with TRBD1 as a possible D gene (6 bases). V shed 5 bases and J shed 1 base, with 12 bases lying between them. The CDR3 runs 14 residues. Germline CDR1 and CDR2: SGHVS and FQNEAQ.

This rearrangement joins TRBV5-1 to TRBJ1-1, with 8 bases aligning to TRBD1. From germline, CDR1 is SGHRS and CDR2 YFSETQ. Losses at the gene ends were 0 bases for V and 7 bases for J; bases not matched to a gene: 8. The CDR3 runs to 15 residues. CDR3 coding DNA: TGCGCCAGCAGCTTGGACGGACAGGGAAGAGGTGAAGCTTTCTTT. It is translated as CASSLDGQGRGEAFF.

V and J are TRBV12-5 and TRBJ1-4; D perhaps matches TRBD1 (6 bases). The CDR3 consists of 18 residues. The V and J ends lost 2 bases and 0 bases respectively, with 16 bases between them. In germline, CDR1 is LGHNT, CDR2 FRNRAP. CDR3 residues: CASGLITGTTATNEKLFF. In nucleotides, the CDR3 is TGTGCTAGTGGTTTGATAACCGGGACAACTGCAACTAATGAAAAACTGTTTTTT. Full variable domain (rest looked up from reference TRBV12-5 and TRBJ1-4): DARVTQTPRHKVTEMGQEVTMRCQPILGHNTVFWYRQTMMQGLELLAYFRNRAPLDDSGMPKDRFSAEMPDATLATLKIQPSEPRDSAVYFCASGLITGTTATNEKLFFGSGTQLSVL.

The V call is TRBV3-1 (or the pseudogene TRBV3-2), the J call TRBJ2-2; 10 bases map to TRBD2. V shed 4 bases, J shed 3 bases, and the junction held 5 bases outside the gene matches. Germline CDR1 is LGHDT and CDR2 is YNNKEL (reference sequence). This CDR3 has 16 amino acids. The CDR3 sequence is CASSPNLAGDTGELFF. Written as DNA, the CDR3 is TGTGCCAGCAGCCCGAACCTAGCGGGGGACACCGGGGAGCTGTTTTTT.

A single count supports this clone. The junction differs from germline at one of its ends, possibly a read error. The rearrangement uses TRBV6-5 and TRBJ2-3; D is perhaps TRBD2 (5 bases). Per germline, CDR1 MNHEY and CDR2 SVGAGI. This CDR3 is built from 14 residues. The CDR3 nucleotides read TGTGCCAGCAGGGACTCTTTAAGAACAGCTACGCAGTATTTT. It translates to CASRDSLRTATQYF.

The chain uses TRBV4-2 and TRBJ2-3, with 9 bases matching TRBD2. The CDR3 runs 19 residues. CDR1 is LGHNA, CDR2 YNFKEQ, per germline. V gave up 0 bases and J gave up 1 base; unmatched junction bases: 11. CDR3 nucleotides: TGTGCCAGCAGCCAAGATTGGCTAGCGGGACCTTGGGGCACAGATACGCAGTATTTT. Its protein product is CASSQDWLAGPWGTDTQYF.

This clone was observed a handful of times. In nucleotides, the CDR3 is TGTGCCTGGAGTGGGCAGATCAGGGAAAAACTGTTTTTT. Residues: CAWSGQIREKLFF. The rearrangement uses TRBV30 and TRBJ1-4; D not certain. The CDR3 contains 13 residues. V lost 1 base and J lost 8, with 11 bases in between. Looked up from germline, CDR1 is GTSNPN and CDR2 is SVGIG (reference sequence).

The chain has TRBV5-4 and TRBJ1-4, with D maybe TRBD1 (6 bases). In germline, CDR1 is SGHNT, CDR2 YYREEE (reference sequence). The CDR3 contains 17 residues. Trimming stripped 4 bases from V and 4 bases from J, with 20 bases between. This chain's CDR3 is CASSPAGTRGINEKLFF. As DNA, the CDR3 is TGTGCCAGCAGCCCAGCCGGGACTAGGGGGATTAATGAAAAACTGTTTTTT.

The chain is built from TRBV6-5 and TRBJ1-2; a weak D match, TRBD1 (5 bases). The V and J ends lost 4 bases and 0 bases respectively, with 6 bases between them. The CDR3 is 13 residues long. CDR1 is MNHEY and CDR2 is SVGAGI in the germline V gene. Here the CDR3 reads CASSLTANYGYTF. The CDR3 region has the DNA TGTGCCAGCAGTTTGACAGCTAACTATGGCTACACCTTC.

The rearrangement links TRBV7-9 to TRBJ1-2, with TRBD1 identical over 12 bases. The CDR3 has 16 amino acids. J lost 4 bases, V lost 0 bases, and 3 bases had no gene match. Germline CDR1 and CDR2: SEHNR and FQNEAQ (reference sequence). The DNA for the CDR3 is TGTGCCAGCAGCTTAGCCGGGACAGGGGGCGCCTATGGCTACACCTTC. Translating it yields CASSLAGTGGAYGYTF.

The chain couples TRBV19 to TRBJ1-6; 8 nucleotides line up with TRBD1. Losses at the gene ends were 6 bases for V and 8 bases for J; bases not matched to a gene: 9. Per the germline V gene, CDR1 is LNHDA and CDR2 is SQIVND (reference sequence). This CDR3 comprises 15 residues. This CDR3 reads CASSTTGDGYSPLHF. CDR3 bases: TGTGCCAGTAGCACGACAGGGGACGGGTATTCACCCCTCCACTTT.

This clone appeared once. This chain connects TRBV7-8 to TRBJ2-3; 8 bases map to TRBD2. Trimming removed 4 bases from V and 4 bases from J; junction bases left unmatched: 10. The length of the CDR3 is 16 residues. Per germline, CDR1 SGHVS and CDR2 FQNEAQ. The CDR3 DNA reads as TGTGCCAGCAGCTCCCCCCCGGGGGGGCCTGCAGATACGCAGTATTTT. Translating it yields CASSSPPGGPADTQYF.

The chain joins TRBV11-1 to TRBJ2-3, with a weak D call TRBD1 (7 bases). In germline, CDR1 is SGHAT, CDR2 FQDESV (reference sequence). The CDR3 has 15 residues. The V and J ends lost 5 bases and 2 bases respectively, with 14 bases between them. CDR3 residues: CASSPTGEVTDTQYF. In nucleotides, the CDR3 is TGTGCCAGCAGCCCTACAGGGGAGGTCACAGATACGCAGTATTTT.

The rearrangement uses TRBV5-1 and TRBJ1-1, with D tentatively TRBD1 (5 bases). In germline, CDR1 is SGHRS, CDR2 YFSETQ. The CDR3 has 14 amino acids. V shed 0 bases and J shed 5 bases, with 11 bases lying between them. CDR3 loop: CASSLGGARTEAFF. CDR3 nucleotide sequence: TGCGCCAGCAGCTTGGGGGGCGCGAGGACTGAAGCTTTCTTT. Looking up the rest from reference TRBV5-1 and TRBJ1-1 gives the full variable domain: KAGVTQTPRYLIKTRGQQVTLSCSPISGHRSVSWYQQTPGQGLQFLFEYFSETQRNKGNFPGRFSGRQFSNSRSEMNVSTLELGDSALYLCASSLGGARTEAFFGQGTRLTVV.

In its sample, this clone was seen once. The chain joins TRBV9 to TRBJ2-5, with D possibly matching TRBD2 (8 bases). V lost 4 bases to trimming and J lost 2 bases, with 21 bases between them. The CDR3 sequence is 17 residues long. Germline CDR1 and CDR2: SGDLS and YYNGEE. The CDR3 is CASSPGGIAGSQETQYF. The CDR3 region has the DNA TGTGCCAGCAGCCCAGGGGGAATAGCGGGGTCTCAAGAGACCCAGTACTTC.

This sequence joins TRBV10-3 and TRBJ2-3; 10 positions match TRBD2. The CDR3 is 18 amino acids. Trimming took 1 base from V and 4 from J; bases not matched to a gene: 11. CDR1 ENHRY and CDR2 SYGVKD come from the germline V gene. The CDR3 protein is CAISELVPSGGGSDTQYF. DNA for the CDR3: TGTGCCATCAGTGAGTTGGTCCCTAGCGGGGGAGGGTCAGATACGCAGTATTTT.

J is TRBJ2-7 and V is TRBV28, with D hard to call. Trimming took 5 bases from V and 0 from J, leaving 11 bases between them. CDR3 length equals 14 residues. CDR1 and CDR2 (germline): MDHEN, SYDVKM. The CDR3 spells CASSIIGDSYEQYF. The CDR3 nucleotides read TGTGCCAGCAGTATAATCGGTGACTCCTACGAGCAGTACTTC.